This T cell receptor (beta chain) came from a study of blood T cell repertoires in COVID-19. Study background: Sites in the United States, Italy and Spain provided acute and convalescent COVID-19 samples. In each case, the material was cDNA or gDNA derived from T cells, B-cell-depleted T cells, or PBMCs.

The germline CDR1 and CDR2 sequences are KGHSH and LQKENI. Germline trimming cut 3 bases from V and 1 base from J; bases unmatched to any gene: 4. This CDR3 has 15 residues. Clones were sequenced by immunoSEQ multiplex PCR, and TCRdb holds only the in-frame ones, with some missing. The data contain tens of thousands of clones, about 80% of them singletons. A Seattle source enrolled patients during active infection and followed them longitudinally. The rearrangement links TRBV18 to TRBJ2-7; 9 positions match TRBD1. This TCR was recovered from a man in his fifties or sixties with COVID-19, enrolled during active disease. The sample taken for sequencing was peripheral blood. In DNA form, the CDR3 reads TGTGCCAGCTCACCGGGACAGGGAGCTTCCTACGAGCAGTACTTC. This translates into CASSPGQGASYEQYF.